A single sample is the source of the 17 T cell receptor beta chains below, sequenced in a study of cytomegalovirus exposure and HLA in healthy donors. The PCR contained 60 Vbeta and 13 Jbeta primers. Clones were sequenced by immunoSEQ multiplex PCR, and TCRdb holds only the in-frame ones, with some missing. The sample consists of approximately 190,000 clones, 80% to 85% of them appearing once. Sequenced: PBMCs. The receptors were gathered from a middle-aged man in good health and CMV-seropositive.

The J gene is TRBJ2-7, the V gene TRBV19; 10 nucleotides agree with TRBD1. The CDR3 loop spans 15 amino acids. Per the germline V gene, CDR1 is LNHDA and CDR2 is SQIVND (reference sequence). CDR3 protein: CASDKGQGLSYEQYF. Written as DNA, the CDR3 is TGTGCTAGTGACAAGGGACAGGGGCTCTCCTACGAGCAGTACTTC.

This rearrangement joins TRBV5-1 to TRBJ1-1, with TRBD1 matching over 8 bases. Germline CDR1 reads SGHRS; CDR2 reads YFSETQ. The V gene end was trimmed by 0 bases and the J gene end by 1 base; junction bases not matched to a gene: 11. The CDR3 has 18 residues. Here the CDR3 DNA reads TGCGCCAGCAGCTTGGCCTCGGGACAGGCAGCACGGAACACTGAAGCTTTCTTT. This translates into CASSLASGQAARNTEAFF.

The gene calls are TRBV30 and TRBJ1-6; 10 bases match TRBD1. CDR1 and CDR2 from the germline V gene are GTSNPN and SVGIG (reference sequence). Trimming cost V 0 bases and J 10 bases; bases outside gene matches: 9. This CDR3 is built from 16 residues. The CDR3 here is CAWSVNLRDRGSPLHF. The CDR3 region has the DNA TGTGCCTGGAGTGTAAACCTCCGGGACAGGGGATCACCCCTCCACTTT.

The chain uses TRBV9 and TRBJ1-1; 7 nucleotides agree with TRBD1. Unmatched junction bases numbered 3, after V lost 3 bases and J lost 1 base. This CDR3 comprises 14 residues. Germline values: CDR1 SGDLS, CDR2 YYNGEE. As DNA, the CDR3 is TGTGCCAGCAGCGGAGGGGACAGGAACACTGAAGCTTTCTTT. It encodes CASSGGDRNTEAFF.

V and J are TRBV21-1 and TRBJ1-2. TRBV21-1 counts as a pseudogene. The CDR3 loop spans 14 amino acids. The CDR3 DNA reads TGTGCCAGAGACTTGGGGGGAAGGCTCTATGGCTACACCTTC. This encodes CARDLGGRLYGYTF.

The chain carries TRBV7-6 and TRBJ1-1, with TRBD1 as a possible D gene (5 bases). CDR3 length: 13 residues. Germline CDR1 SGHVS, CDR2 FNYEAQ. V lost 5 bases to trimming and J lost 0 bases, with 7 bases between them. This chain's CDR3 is CASSRQMNTEAFF. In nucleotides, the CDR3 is TGTGCCAGCAGCCGACAGATGAACACTGAAGCTTTCTTT.

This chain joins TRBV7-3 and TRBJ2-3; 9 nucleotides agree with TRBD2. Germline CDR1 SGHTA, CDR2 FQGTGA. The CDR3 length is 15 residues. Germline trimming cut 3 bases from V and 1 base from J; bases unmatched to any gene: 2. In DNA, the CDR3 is TGTGCCAGCAGCTTGCGGGGGGGCCGCACAGATACGCAGTATTTT. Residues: CASSLRGGRTDTQYF.

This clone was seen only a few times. The CDR3 spells CASSRENSPLHF. CDR3 coding DNA: TGTGCCAGCAGCCGGGAGAATTCACCCCTCCACTTT. The chain joins TRBV7-9 to TRBJ1-6; D is undetermined. CDR3 length equals 12 residues. Trimming took 5 bases from V and 7 from J, leaving 6 bases between them. Germline assignment: CDR1 SEHNR and CDR2 FQNEAQ (reference sequence).

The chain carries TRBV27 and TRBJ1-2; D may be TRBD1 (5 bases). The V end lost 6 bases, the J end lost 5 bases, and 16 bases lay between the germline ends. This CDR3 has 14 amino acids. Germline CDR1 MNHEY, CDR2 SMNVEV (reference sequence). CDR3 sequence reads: CASRPSGFDYGYTF. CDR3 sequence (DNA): TGTGCCAGCAGACCTTCAGGGTTCGATTATGGCTACACCTTC.

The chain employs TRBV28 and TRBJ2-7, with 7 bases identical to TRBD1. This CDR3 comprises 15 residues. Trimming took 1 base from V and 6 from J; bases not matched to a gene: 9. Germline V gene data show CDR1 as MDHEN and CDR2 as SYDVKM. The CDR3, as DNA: TGTGCCAGCAGTTTATCCCCTTCGACAGGGCTCGAGCAGTACTTC. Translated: CASSLSPSTGLEQYF.

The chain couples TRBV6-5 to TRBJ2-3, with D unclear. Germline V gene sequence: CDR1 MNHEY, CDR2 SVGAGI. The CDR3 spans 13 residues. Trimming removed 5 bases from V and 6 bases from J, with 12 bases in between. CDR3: CASSPGPGDTQYF. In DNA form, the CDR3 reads TGTGCCAGCAGTCCCGGCCCCGGGGATACGCAGTATTTT.

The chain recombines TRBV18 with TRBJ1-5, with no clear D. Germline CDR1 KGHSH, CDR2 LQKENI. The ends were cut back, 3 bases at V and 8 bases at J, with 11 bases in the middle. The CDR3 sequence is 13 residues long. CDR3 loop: CASSPSGFEPQHF. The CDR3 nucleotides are TGTGCCAGCTCACCGTCGGGGTTTGAGCCCCAGCATTTT.

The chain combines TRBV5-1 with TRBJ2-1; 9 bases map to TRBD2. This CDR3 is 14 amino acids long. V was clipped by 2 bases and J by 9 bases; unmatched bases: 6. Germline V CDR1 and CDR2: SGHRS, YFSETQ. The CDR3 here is CASSLGGGALEQFF. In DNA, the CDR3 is TGCGCCAGCAGCTTAGGCGGGGGGGCCCTTGAGCAGTTCTTC.

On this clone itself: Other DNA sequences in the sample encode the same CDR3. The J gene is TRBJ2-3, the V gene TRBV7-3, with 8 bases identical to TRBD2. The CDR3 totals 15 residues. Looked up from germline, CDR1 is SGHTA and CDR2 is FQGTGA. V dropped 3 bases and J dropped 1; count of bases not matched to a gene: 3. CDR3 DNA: TGTGCCAGCAGCTTGTCGGGGGGGCGCACAGATACGCAGTATTTT. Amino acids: CASSLSGGRTDTQYF.

In DNA, the CDR3 is TGCGCCAGCAGCCAAGGGGGACAGGGGCACAATGAGCAGTTCTTC. It is translated as CASSQGGQGHNEQFF. This sequence joins TRBV4-3 and TRBJ2-1, with 10 bases that match TRBD1. The CDR3 contains 15 residues. V was pared by 1 base and J by 5 bases, with 2 bases of the junction left unmatched. Germline V lookup: CDR1 LGHNA, CDR2 YSLEER.

CDR3 coding DNA: TGTGCCAGCAGCGCCCCGACAGGTCCGGGCTATGGCTACACCTTC. Translation: CASSAPTGPGYGYTF. This chain uses TRBV9 with TRBJ1-2; tentative D call: TRBD1 (6 bases). Germline values: CDR1 SGDLS, CDR2 YYNGEE. The CDR3 is made up of 15 amino acids. Between the trimmed V and J ends, which lost 3 bases and 4 bases, there was a span of 16 bases.

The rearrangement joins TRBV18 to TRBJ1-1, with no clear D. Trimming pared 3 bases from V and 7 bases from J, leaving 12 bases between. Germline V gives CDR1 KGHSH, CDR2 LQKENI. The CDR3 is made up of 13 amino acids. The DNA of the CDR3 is TGTGCCAGCTCACCGCCGGCAGACTTTGAAGCTTTCTTT. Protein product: CASSPPADFEAFF.